These T cell receptor beta chains were read from a single sample in a study of T-cell reconstitution after alpha-beta-depleted transplantation in children. One entry per CDR3 protein results from TCRdb running MiXCR on the PCR reads. The sample lists about 900,000 distinct CDR3 sequences; about 26% were seen once. The material sequenced was PBMCs, mostly from graft donor cells, taken 360 days after TCRalphabeta/CD19-depleted stem cell transplant. These receptors all stem from a boy less than two years old who had a stem cell transplant for SCID, so the T cells may come from the graft donor. Both conserved end residues are part of each CDR3. A D gene is named only where the DNA matches it firmly. Where a row states a size, it is once, few, many or the class of an expanded clone; other rows omit it.

j_call,v_call,clone_size,d_call,cdr3_nt,cdr3_aa
TRBJ1-1,TRBV6-5,few,TRBD1,TGTGCCAGCAGTTTCTCTAACAGGGGTACGACTGAAGCTTTCTTT,CASSFSNRGTTEAFF
TRBJ2-3,TRBV27,many,TRBD1,TGTGCCAGCAGCTACGCCGGGACAGGGCTCCTTACTAGCACAGATACGCAGTATTTT,CASSYAGTGLLTSTDTQYF
TRBJ1-4,TRBV6-6,few,NA,TGTGCCAGTACCGGATGGGTGCGTGAAAAACTGTTTTTT,CASTGWVREKLFF
TRBJ2-6,TRBV9,NA,TRBD2,TGTGCCAGCAGCGTAAGCCTAGCGGGATCGCCTGGGGCCAACGTCCTGACTTTC,CASSVSLAGSPGANVLTF
TRBJ2-2,TRBV6-2/TRBV6-3,NA,NA,TGTGCCAGCAGTTGGGTTGTTGGGTCCGACAGGTCCGGGGAGCTGTTTTTT,CASSWVVGSDRSGELFF
TRBJ1-1,TRBV12-3/TRBV12-4,few,TRBD1,TGTGCCAGCAGTCTCCGGATCACAGGGGATATGGTAGCTTTCTTT,CASSLRITGDMVAFF
TRBJ2-2,TRBV7-2,few,NA,TGTGCCAGCAGCAGACTGCTGAAGGCGCTGAACACCGGGGAGCTGTTTTTT,CASSRLLKALNTGELFF
TRBJ2-3,TRBV3-1,NA,TRBD1,TGTGCCAGCAGCCAAGACTTGAGGGGGCCAGGAGATACGCAGTATTTT,CASSQDLRGPGDTQYF
TRBJ2-7,TRBV12-3/TRBV12-4,NA,TRBD2,TGTGCCAGCAGAACAAATAGCGGGGGGTTCTCCTACGAGCAGTACTTC,CASRTNSGGFSYEQYF
TRBJ2-5,TRBV14,NA,NA,TGTGCCAGCAGCCTAACTACGGGGAGGTGGACCCAGTACTTC,CASSLTTGRWTQYF
TRBJ2-3,TRBV28,few,NA,TGTGCCAGCAGCTTGTTCGGCCCCAGCACAGATACGCAGTATTTT,CASSLFGPSTDTQYF
TRBJ2-6,TRBV2,NA,NA,TGTGCCAGCACTCTTCTCGGGGGTGCTGGGGCCAACGTCCTGACTTTC,CASTLLGGAGANVLTF
TRBJ2-1,TRBV2,few,TRBD2,TGTGCCAGCAGGCTCGGGACTAGCGGGGGTGAGCAGTTCTTC,CASRLGTSGGEQFF
TRBJ2-5,TRBV9,few,TRBD1,TGTGCCAGCAGCGCCACAGGGGGCGTGGAGACCCAGTACTTC,CASSATGGVETQYF
TRBJ2-1,TRBV14,few,TRBD1,TGTGCCAGCAGCCGTCCCGGGACAGGTATTAATGAGCAGTTCTTC,CASSRPGTGINEQFF
TRBJ2-1,TRBV2,NA,TRBD2,TGTGCCAGCAGCCGCGGACTAGCGGGGGGAGAGCAGTTCTTC,CASSRGLAGGEQFF
TRBJ1-2,TRBV6-1,few,NA,TGTGCCAGCACCGAAGGGGGGATCCCCTATGGCTACACCTTC,CASTEGGIPYGYTF
TRBJ2-2,TRBV10-3,NA,NA,TGTGCCATCAGTGACTCTCGGGTGGAGCTGTTTTTT,CAISDSRVELFF
TRBJ1-5,TRBV5-1,NA,NA,TGCGCCAGCAGCTTGGCAGGGGTGGGAGGCAATCAGCCCCAGCATTTT,CASSLAGVGGNQPQHF
TRBJ2-5,TRBV10-1,once,TRBD2,TGCGCCAGCAGTTTAGGAGGGACTAGTCTGCAAGAGACCCAGTACTTC,CASSLGGTSLQETQYF
TRBJ2-7,TRBV20-1,few,NA,TGCAGTGCTAGCCTTTTGGGATTCGGCGAGCAGTACTTC,CSASLLGFGEQYF
TRBJ2-7,TRBV20-1,few,TRBD1,TGCAGTGCCACCGGACAGGGTGACGAGCAGTACTTC,CSATGQGDEQYF
TRBJ1-5,TRBV6-4,once,NA,TGTGCCAGCACCCGCCGCGGGGGGCGCCTCTATAGCAATCAGCCCCAGCATTTT,CASTRRGGRLYSNQPQHF
TRBJ2-1,TRBV5-1,few,TRBD1,TGCGCCAGCAGCTTGACCGCAGGGGGCTCCTACAATGAGCAGTTCTTC,CASSLTAGGSYNEQFF
TRBJ2-5,TRBV9,NA,NA,TGTGCCAGCAGCGTAAGAGCAGGGGAGTTCCAAGAGACCCAGTACTTC,CASSVRAGEFQETQYF
TRBJ2-2,TRBV7-4,few,NA,TGTGCCAGCAGCTCTAAGGGGAGGAACACCGGGGAGCTGTTTTTT,CASSSKGRNTGELFF
TRBJ1-2,TRBV27,few,NA,TGTGCCAGCAGTTTATCGGGTGGGCCGGGCTATGGCTACACCTTC,CASSLSGGPGYGYTF
TRBJ2-7,TRBV29-1,few,NA,TGCAGCGTTGAATTCGGGTCTTACGAGCAGTACTTC,CSVEFGSYEQYF
TRBJ1-4,TRBV20-1,few,NA,TGCAGTGCTAGGGAGCGGAGGACAACTAATGAAAAACTGTTTTTT,CSARERRTTNEKLFF
TRBJ2-5,TRBV20-1,few,TRBD2,TGCAGTGCCCGGGGAAGCGGGGTCGAGACCCAGTACTTC,CSARGSGVETQYF
TRBJ1-4,TRBV6-5,NA,NA,TGTGCCAGCAGTTACCGGAACAGGGTCGAAAAACTGTTTTTT,CASSYRNRVEKLFF
TRBJ2-6,TRBV4-2,NA,NA,TGTGCCAGCAGCCAAGGGACGGGGGGGGCCAACGTCCTGACTTTC,CASSQGTGGANVLTF
TRBJ2-3,TRBV20-1,few,NA,TGCAGTGCTGCCGCTCTAGGAGATACGCAGTATTTT,CSAAALGDTQYF
TRBJ2-1,TRBV10-3,many,NA,TGTGCCACAGGGGAGGGGACCTTAACCTACAATGAGCAGTTCTTC,CATGEGTLTYNEQFF
TRBJ1-3,TRBV12-5,NA,NA,TGTGCTAGTGGTTTGAGTTCGGGAAACACCATATATTTT,CASGLSSGNTIYF
TRBJ2-7,TRBV29-1,NA,TRBD1,TGCAGCGTCACCCTCTGGGACAGGGCCTACGAGCAGTACTTC,CSVTLWDRAYEQYF
TRBJ2-3,TRBV20-1,many,NA,TGCAGCGCCGCCCTCCTCGGGGCTAGCACAGATACGCAGTATTTT,CSAALLGASTDTQYF
TRBJ1-2,TRBV5-1,few,NA,TGCGCCAGCAGCTTAAGCGCGGGGAACTATGGCTACACCTTC,CASSLSAGNYGYTF
TRBJ2-7,TRBV7-9,NA,NA,TGTGCCAGCAGCTTAGCGCCGGGTGGTGCCTACGAGCAGTACTTC,CASSLAPGGAYEQYF
TRBJ2-1,TRBV5-5,NA,NA,TGTGCCAGCAGCTTGCCCAGGGGGGTTCCAGATGAGCAGTTCTTC,CASSLPRGVPDEQFF
TRBJ2-7,TRBV20-1,NA,TRBD2,TGCAGTGCTAGAGACCCGAGGAGCGGGGCCAGCTACGAGCAGTACTTC,CSARDPRSGASYEQYF
TRBJ2-7,TRBV5-1,NA,NA,TGCGCCAGCAGCCCGACTATCCTTCCGTCCTCCTACGAGCAGTACTTC,CASSPTILPSSYEQYF
TRBJ2-1,TRBV5-1,many,NA,TGCGCCAGCAGCTTGGTGGGGCCTAATGAGCAGTTCTTC,CASSLVGPNEQFF
TRBJ2-3,TRBV5-6,NA,NA,TGTGCCAGCAGCTGGAGGACTATGTCCAGCACAGATACGCAGTATTTT,CASSWRTMSSTDTQYF
TRBJ1-2,TRBV7-8,NA,TRBD1,TGTGCCAGCAGCCCTAGGACAGGTTTGACTAACTATGGCTACACCTTC,CASSPRTGLTNYGYTF
TRBJ1-6,TRBV7-9,NA,TRBD1,TGTGCCAGCAGGGACAGGGGGCGCCCCGGAAATTCACCCCTCCACTTT,CASRDRGRPGNSPLHF
TRBJ2-2,TRBV5-1,few,NA,TGCGCCAGCAGCTTGGGTTTGGCTCCTGCGAACACCGGGGAGCTGTTTTTT,CASSLGLAPANTGELFF
TRBJ1-1,TRBV12-3/TRBV12-4,few,NA,TGTGCCAGCAGTTTAAGGGGTCCCCCTGAAGCTTTCTTT,CASSLRGPPEAFF
TRBJ2-7,TRBV20-1,few,TRBD1,TGCAGTGCTAGAGGGGGGAGGGACAGGGATCCCTACGAGCAGTACTTC,CSARGGRDRDPYEQYF
TRBJ2-1,TRBV6-1,few,TRBD2,TGTGCCAGCAGTCGACTAGCGGGGGGGCGCGAGCAGTTCTTC,CASSRLAGGREQFF
TRBJ2-5,TRBV6-5,few,NA,TGTGCCAGCAGTTACTATGGCGGGGTGCAAGAGACCCAGTACTTC,CASSYYGGVQETQYF
TRBJ2-5,TRBV30,NA,NA,TGTGCCTGGAGTGTCAAGAGAAACGCACAAGAGACCCAGTACTTC,CAWSVKRNAQETQYF
TRBJ1-2,TRBV20-1,NA,NA,TGCAGTGCTCCCACAGGGCAAACCCCAACAGAGGGCTATGGCTACACCTTC,CSAPTGQTPTEGYGYTF
TRBJ2-3,TRBV12-3/TRBV12-4,NA,NA,TGTGCCAGCAGCTCGAACAGGGCAGATACGCAGTATTTT,CASSSNRADTQYF